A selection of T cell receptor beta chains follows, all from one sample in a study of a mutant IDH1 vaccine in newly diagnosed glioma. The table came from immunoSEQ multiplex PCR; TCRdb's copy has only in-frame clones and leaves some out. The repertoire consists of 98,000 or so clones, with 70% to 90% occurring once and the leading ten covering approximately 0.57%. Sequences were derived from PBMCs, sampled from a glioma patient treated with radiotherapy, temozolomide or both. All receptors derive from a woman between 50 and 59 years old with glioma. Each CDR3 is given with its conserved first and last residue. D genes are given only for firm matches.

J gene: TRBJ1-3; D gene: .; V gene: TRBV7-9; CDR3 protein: CASTLRRAGNTIYF; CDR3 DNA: TGTGCCAGCACCCTCCGGAGAGCTGGAAACACCATATATTTT
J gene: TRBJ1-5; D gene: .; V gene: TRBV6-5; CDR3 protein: CASSKVGGGQPQHF; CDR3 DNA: TGTGCCAGCAGTAAGGTAGGGGGGGGTCAGCCCCAGCATTTT
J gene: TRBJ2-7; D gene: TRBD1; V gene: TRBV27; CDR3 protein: CASSSYRGTSYEQYF; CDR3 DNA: TGTGCCAGCAGTTCTTACAGGGGGACCTCCTACGAGCAGTACTTC
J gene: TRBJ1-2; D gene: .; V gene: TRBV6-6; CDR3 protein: CASSYGDSYGYTF; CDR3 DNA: TGTGCCAGCAGTTATGGGGACTCCTATGGCTACACCTTC
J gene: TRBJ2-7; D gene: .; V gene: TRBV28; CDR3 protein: CASSLTGDTSEQYF; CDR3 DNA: TGTGCCAGCAGTCTGACCGGGGACACAAGCGAGCAGTACTTC
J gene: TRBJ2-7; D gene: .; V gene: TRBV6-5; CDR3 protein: CASSYSDSTSYEQYF; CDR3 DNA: TGTGCCAGCAGTTACTCAGACAGCACCTCCTACGAGCAGTACTTC
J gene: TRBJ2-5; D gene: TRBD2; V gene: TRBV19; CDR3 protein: CASKPLGGLQETQYF; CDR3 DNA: TGTGCCAGTAAACCCTTGGGGGGACTACAAGAGACCCAGTACTTC
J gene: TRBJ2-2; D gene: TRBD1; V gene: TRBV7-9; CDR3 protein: CASSTPQGATGELFF; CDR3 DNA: TGTGCCAGCAGCACCCCTCAGGGGGCCACCGGGGAGCTGTTTTTT
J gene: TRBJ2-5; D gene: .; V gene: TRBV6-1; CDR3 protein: CASRDQETQYF; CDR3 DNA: TGTGCCAGCAGGGACCAAGAGACCCAGTACTTC
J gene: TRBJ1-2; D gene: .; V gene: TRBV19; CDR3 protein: CASRTLVGGYGYTF; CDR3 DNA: TGTGCCAGTAGGACTCTAGTGGGGGGCTATGGCTACACCTTC